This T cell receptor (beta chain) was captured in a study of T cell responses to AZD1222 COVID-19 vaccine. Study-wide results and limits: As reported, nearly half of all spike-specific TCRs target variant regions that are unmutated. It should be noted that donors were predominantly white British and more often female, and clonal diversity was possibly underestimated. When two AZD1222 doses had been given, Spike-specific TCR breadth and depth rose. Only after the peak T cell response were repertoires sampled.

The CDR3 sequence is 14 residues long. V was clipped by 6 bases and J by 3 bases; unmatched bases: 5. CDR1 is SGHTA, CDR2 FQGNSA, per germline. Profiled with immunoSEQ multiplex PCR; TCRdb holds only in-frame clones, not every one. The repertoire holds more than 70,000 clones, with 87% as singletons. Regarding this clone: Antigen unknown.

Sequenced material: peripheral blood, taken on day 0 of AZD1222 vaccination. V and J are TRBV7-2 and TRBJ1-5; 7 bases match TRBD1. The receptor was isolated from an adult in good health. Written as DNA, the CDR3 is TGTGCCAGCAGAAAAGGGACAGCCAATCAGCCCCAGCATTTT. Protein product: CASRKGTANQPQHF.